This passage covers 11 T cell receptor beta chains from one sample sequenced in a study of tumor-infiltrating lymphocytes in primary liver carcinoma. Germline DNA was extracted alongside blood RNA, which was obtained from unsorted whole blood. A primer matching the constant region was used to make TCR beta cDNA from approximately 500 ng of total RNA. Three nested multiplex PCR rounds of slightly modified ARM-PCR generated TCR beta libraries. It was with TRBV1-TRBV30 forward primers and a C-beta reverse primer that the first two PCR rounds were run, at 10 to 11 cycles each. TCRdb fed the multiplex PCR reads into MiXCR, producing one record per CDR3 protein. Among approximately 310,000 distinct CDR3 sequences, approximately 60% were seen once, and the ten largest hold approximately 9.4%. The sequencing input was peripheral blood. These receptor sequences come from a man aged 35 to 55 with primary liver carcinoma and hepatitis B virus infection.

This clonotype was counted at least ten times. The V call is TRBV29-1, the J call TRBJ1-2, with a possible D match to TRBD1 (6 bases). The length of the CDR3 is 13 residues. Germline V lookup: CDR1 SQVTM, CDR2 ANQGSEA. Between the trimmed V and J ends, which lost 6 bases and 7 bases, there was a span of 18 bases. CDR3 coding DNA: TGCAGCGTCACTATGGGGGGGCAAGGTGGCTACACCTTC. This sequence encodes CSVTMGGQGGYTF.

Concerning this clonotype: This could be a read error, since a much larger clone is one nucleotide away. This chain connects TRBV29-1 to TRBJ2-7; the D is unclear. The germline gives CDR1 SQVTM, CDR2 ANQGSEA. CDR3 length: 11 amino acids. CDR3 DNA: TGCATCGTTGATAGGGACTACGAGCAGTACTTC. It codes for CIVDRDYEQYF.

Of note for this clonotype: A much larger clone sits a single nucleotide away, making a read error possible. The chain carries TRBV4-1 and TRBJ2-5; D is unresolved. Germline V gives CDR1 MGHRA, CDR2 YSYEKL. Trimming stripped 4 bases from V and 3 bases from J, with 12 bases between. The CDR3 runs to 14 residues. CDR3 nucleotide sequence: TGCGCCAGCAGCCCCCTGGACCATAAAGAGACCCAGTACTTC. Protein: CASSPLDHKETQYF.

This clonotype is a singleton in its sample. The chain recombines TRBV7-8 with TRBJ2-7; 7 nucleotides line up with TRBD2. The CDR3 has 16 amino acids. Unmatched junction bases numbered 15, after V lost 4 bases and J lost 6 bases. Germline V gene data show CDR1 as SGHVS and CDR2 as FQNEAQ. The CDR3 spells CASSSGGGILGFEQYF. The CDR3 DNA is TGTGCCAGCAGCTCCGGGGGAGGGATACTAGGATTCGAGCAGTACTTC.

This clonotype was detected many times. The chain combines TRBV6-5 with TRBJ2-7; 7 bases agree with TRBD1. Trimming cost V 2 bases and J 0 bases; bases outside gene matches: 4. The CDR3 is 15 amino acids. The germline CDR1 and CDR2 sequences are MNHEY and SVGAGI. The CDR3 nucleotides read TGTGCCAGCAGTTACACCCCAGGGGGCTCCTACGAGCAGTACTTC. Protein sequence: CASSYTPGGSYEQYF.

As to this clonotype: No conserved phenylalanine or tryptophan is present at the end of the CDR3, so a read error is the likely explanation. The chain has TRBV29-1 and TRBJ2-5; a possible D gene is TRBD2 (6 bases). Germline V gives CDR1 SQVTM, CDR2 ANQGSEA. CDR3 length: 13 amino acids. The CDR3 DNA reads TGCAGCTCATCAGCGGAGGGCCAAGGGACCCAGTACTTA. Its translation is CSSSAEGQGTQYL.

The rearrangement uses TRBV28 and TRBJ1-5; no clear D. The CDR3 is 14 residues long. The germline CDR1 and CDR2 sequences are MDHEN and SYDVKM. The CDR3 DNA reads TGTACCACCCCGATTTTAAGACCCAATCAGCCCCAGCATTTT. It codes for CTTPILRPNQPQHF.

The chain employs TRBV11-1 and TRBJ2-1; tentative D call: TRBD2 (6 bases). With 7 bases removed from V and 2 bases from J, the gap between germline ends came to 18 bases. The germline V gene has CDR1 SGHAT and CDR2 FQDESV (reference sequence). This CDR3 spans 16 amino acids. The CDR3 spells CASIQDGGRTYNEQFF. The DNA for the CDR3 is TGTGCCAGCATCCAAGATGGGGGGAGGACCTACAATGAGCAGTTCTTC.

Points on this clonotype: A much larger clone differs by one base, so this may be a read error. The chain links TRBV6-2 or TRBV6-3 to TRBJ1-1; no firm D call. Germline CDR1 MNHEY, CDR2 SVGEGT. The CDR3 consists of 12 residues. The CDR3 sequence: CASRRLNTEALF. In DNA form, the CDR3 reads TGTGCCAGCAGGAGACTGAACACTGAAGCTCTCTTT.

On this clonotype: Just one base apart from a much larger clone, this may be a read error. The V and J genes are TRBV6-1 and TRBJ2-1, with D tentatively TRBD2 (5 bases). CDR1 is MNHNS, CDR2 SASEGT, per germline. This CDR3 comprises 12 residues. The CDR3 sequence: CASSDQVGEQLF. CDR3 DNA: TGTGCCAGCAGTGATCAGGTGGGAGAGCAGCTCTTC.

In this sample, this clonotype turned up many times. The chain carries TRBV28 and TRBJ2-2, with 12 bases fitting TRBD2. CDR1 MDHEN and CDR2 SYDVKM come from the germline V gene. The CDR3 spans 16 residues. Trimming removed 5 bases from V and 3 bases from J; junction bases left unmatched: 4. CDR3 in DNA: TGTGCCAGCAGTCCTTCTAGCGGGAGGGACACCGGGGAGCTGTTTTTT. Protein: CASSPSSGRDTGELFF.